These T cell receptor beta chains were read from a single sample in a study of blood T cell repertoires in COVID-19. Sequenced by immunoSEQ multiplex PCR; TCRdb stores in-frame clones only, minus some. Of about 160,000 clones in the sample, 75% to 85% were seen once. Specimen: peripheral blood. The receptors come from a human donor in a cohort sampled during active COVID-19. Each CDR3 is given with its conserved first and last residue. Each record gives: J gene, V gene, clone size, D gene, CDR3 DNA, CDR3 protein. The D gene is left open where the match is weak. A clone size is listed for some rows: how often the clone was seen (once, few, many), or a class if it is expanded.

J: TRBJ2-3; V: TRBV7-3; size: few; D: NA; DNA: TGTGCCAGCAGCTTGGGACTCACTGACACAGATACGCAGTATTTT; CDR3: CASSLGLTDTDTQYF
J: TRBJ2-7; V: TRBV7-2; size: few; D: TRBD2; DNA: TGTGCCAGCAGCTTAGCCGGGACTAGCGGGGGCGCGGAGTACTTC; CDR3: CASSLAGTSGGAEYF
J: TRBJ2-7; V: TRBV10-3; size: NA; D: TRBD1; DNA: TGTGCCATCAAGGGAAACCGGGACAGACAGTACGAGCAGTACTTC; CDR3: CAIKGNRDRQYEQYF
J: TRBJ1-1; V: TRBV3-1/TRBV3-2; size: NA; D: NA; DNA: TGTGCCAGCAGCACCTCAGGGATTAACACTGAAGCTTTCTTT; CDR3: CASSTSGINTEAFF
J: TRBJ2-7; V: TRBV6-5; size: NA; D: TRBD2; DNA: TGTGCCAGCAGTTCAGCGGGAGGGGGCTACGAGCAGTACTTC; CDR3: CASSSAGGGYEQYF
J: TRBJ1-1; V: TRBV10-3; size: NA; D: NA; DNA: TGTGCCATCACCGTAGGAGGGAACACTGAAGCTTTCTTT; CDR3: CAITVGGNTEAFF
J: TRBJ1-6; V: TRBV4-3; size: NA; D: NA; DNA: TGCGCCAGCAGCCAAGGTCGAAACAGTTATAATTCACCCCTCCACTTT; CDR3: CASSQGRNSYNSPLHF
J: TRBJ2-2; V: TRBV12-5; size: NA; D: TRBD1; DNA: TGTGCTAGTGCCTTCGGACAGGGGGCGAACACCGGGGAGCTGTTTTTT; CDR3: CASAFGQGANTGELFF
J: TRBJ1-5; V: TRBV5-8; size: NA; D: TRBD1; DNA: TGTGCCAGCAGCCCGCCCACAGGGGGCAATCAGCCCCAGCATTTT; CDR3: CASSPPTGGNQPQHF
J: TRBJ2-5; V: TRBV6-5; size: NA; D: NA; DNA: TGTGCCAGCAGTTACTCCCGGTCCGCGGAGACCCAGTACTTC; CDR3: CASSYSRSAETQYF
J: TRBJ2-2; V: TRBV5-4; size: few; D: TRBD2; DNA: TGTGCCAGCAGCTTGGTATTAGCGGGAGTTTTCACCGGGGAGCTGTTTTTT; CDR3: CASSLVLAGVFTGELFF
J: TRBJ2-1; V: TRBV7-3; size: NA; D: NA; DNA: TGTGCCAGCAGCCCGGACGGGGCCTACAATGAGCAGTTCTTC; CDR3: CASSPDGAYNEQFF
J: TRBJ2-1; V: TRBV7-7; size: few; D: TRBD1; DNA: TGTGCTAGCAGCAAAGGACAGGCGTCAAACGAGCAGTTCTTC; CDR3: CASSKGQASNEQFF
J: TRBJ2-7; V: TRBV9; size: NA; D: NA; DNA: TGTGCCAGCAGCGTGACTGCAGGGGAGCAGTACTTC; CDR3: CASSVTAGEQYF
J: TRBJ1-5; V: TRBV7-2; size: NA; D: NA; DNA: TGTGCCAGCAGCCGGTCGAGGTGGAATCAGCCCCAGCATTTT; CDR3: CASSRSRWNQPQHF
J: TRBJ1-1; V: TRBV4-3; size: NA; D: NA; DNA: TGCGCCAGCAGCCAAGAATCAGGGTTAGAAGCTTTCTTT; CDR3: CASSQESGLEAFF
J: TRBJ2-1; V: TRBV11-3; size: NA; D: TRBD1; DNA: TGTGCCAGCAGCCCATCCAGGGGGTCCTACAATGAGCAGTTCTTC; CDR3: CASSPSRGSYNEQFF
J: TRBJ2-1; V: TRBV4-2; size: NA; D: TRBD2; DNA: TGTGCCAGCAGCCAAGCCCTCCGAGGGGGACTAGCGGGAGGGAGCTCCTACAATGAGCAGTTCTTC; CDR3: CASSQALRGGLAGGSSYNEQFF
J: TRBJ1-3; V: TRBV19; size: few; D: NA; DNA: TGTGCCAGTAGTAAGCACCCTCCGGGACACAACTCTGGAAACACCATATATTTT; CDR3: CASSKHPPGHNSGNTIYF
J: TRBJ2-1; V: TRBV11-3; size: NA; D: TRBD1; DNA: TGTGCCAGCAGCGCTCGGACAGGGGAGGCCAATGAGCAGTTCTTC; CDR3: CASSARTGEANEQFF
J: TRBJ2-2; V: TRBV7-8; size: few; D: NA; DNA: TGTGCCAGCAGCTTACGAGACACCGGGGAGCTGTTTTTT; CDR3: CASSLRDTGELFF
J: TRBJ1-1; V: TRBV19; size: once; D: NA; DNA: TGTGCCAGCCTTGAGGTCAGGCGGGGGATGAACACTGAAGCTTTCTTT; CDR3: CASLEVRRGMNTEAFF
J: TRBJ2-7; V: TRBV11-2; size: NA; D: TRBD2; DNA: TGTGCCAGCAGCCCCCGGACTAGCAGTGGTTACGAGCAGTACTTC; CDR3: CASSPRTSSGYEQYF
J: TRBJ2-1; V: TRBV10-2; size: NA; D: NA; DNA: TGCGCCAGCAGTGAAATGGCTAGCTACGGGTTCTTC; CDR3: CASSEMASYGFF
J: TRBJ2-5; V: TRBV11-2; size: NA; D: TRBD2; DNA: TGTGCCAGCGAGACTAGCGGAGGATTTGGAGAGACCCAGTACTTC; CDR3: CASETSGGFGETQYF
J: TRBJ2-1; V: TRBV3-1/TRBV3-2; size: once; D: TRBD1; DNA: TGTGCCAGCAGCCCCAGAAGGACAGGGTCGCATGAGCAGTTCTTC; CDR3: CASSPRRTGSHEQFF
J: TRBJ2-7; V: TRBV9; size: NA; D: TRBD2; DNA: TGTGCCAGCAGCGTAGGGGGAGGGGTGGACGAGCAGTACTTC; CDR3: CASSVGGGVDEQYF
J: TRBJ2-3; V: TRBV14; size: NA; D: NA; DNA: TGTGCCAGCAGCCAACGGGAACGCACAGATACGCAGTATTTT; CDR3: CASSQRERTDTQYF
J: TRBJ1-1; V: TRBV10-3; size: NA; D: NA; DNA: TGTGCCATACGGGGGGGGAGCACTGAAGCTTTCTTT; CDR3: CAIRGGSTEAFF
J: TRBJ2-1; V: TRBV9; size: NA; D: TRBD2; DNA: TGTGCCAGCAGCGTAGTGCGGGAGGACAGTGAGCAGTTCTTC; CDR3: CASSVVREDSEQFF
J: TRBJ2-1; V: TRBV29-1; size: NA; D: TRBD2; DNA: TGCGAAGGGACTAGCGGGTTCGATGAGCAGTTCTTC; CDR3: CEGTSGFDEQFF
J: TRBJ2-4; V: TRBV10-2; size: NA; D: NA; DNA: TGCGCCAGCAGTGATTGGAGGGTAGCCAAAAACATTCAGTACTTC; CDR3: CASSDWRVAKNIQYF
J: TRBJ1-5; V: TRBV27; size: NA; D: NA; DNA: TGTGCCAGCAGTCCCCCTGGGGGAGGGCAGCCCCAGCATTTT; CDR3: CASSPPGGGQPQHF
J: TRBJ1-5; V: TRBV20-1; size: few; D: NA; DNA: TGCAGTGCTAGTCCCAGGGGTTTCAATCAGCCCCAGCATTTT; CDR3: CSASPRGFNQPQHF
J: TRBJ1-5; V: TRBV6-5; size: NA; D: NA; DNA: TGTGCCAGCAGCCCAGGAATCGGGGGATATCAGCCCCAGCATTTT; CDR3: CASSPGIGGYQPQHF
J: TRBJ2-5; V: TRBV12-5; size: NA; D: NA; DNA: TGTGCTAGTGGTTTGAGAGGACAAGAGACCCAGTACTTC; CDR3: CASGLRGQETQYF
J: TRBJ2-7; V: TRBV25-1; size: once; D: NA; DNA: TGTGCCAGCAGCGGGACTTTTTCCTACGAGCAGTACTTC; CDR3: CASSGTFSYEQYF
J: TRBJ2-7; V: TRBV7-2; size: NA; D: TRBD1; DNA: TGTGCCAGCAGCTTCGGGACAGACTACGAGCAGTACTTC; CDR3: CASSFGTDYEQYF
J: TRBJ2-2; V: TRBV10-2; size: NA; D: NA; DNA: TGCGCCAGCAGTGTTGAGGGGGATACCGGGGAGCTGTTTTTT; CDR3: CASSVEGDTGELFF
J: TRBJ2-3; V: TRBV18; size: once; D: NA; DNA: TGTGCCAGCTCACCATTTGCAGGGGTGAGGGCCACAGATACGCAGTATTTT; CDR3: CASSPFAGVRATDTQYF
J: TRBJ1-1; V: TRBV19; size: NA; D: NA; DNA: TGTGCCAGTAGTATAGTGAATAGATTGAACACTGAAGCTTTCTTT; CDR3: CASSIVNRLNTEAFF
J: TRBJ2-3; V: TRBV6-6; size: NA; D: TRBD2; DNA: TGTGCCAGCAGTCGCTTGACTAGCGGGAGAGGTACGCAGTATTTT; CDR3: CASSRLTSGRGTQYF
J: TRBJ2-5; V: TRBV30; size: NA; D: NA; DNA: TGTGCCTGGAGTGTACTCGGGGGTGAGACCCAGTACTTC; CDR3: CAWSVLGGETQYF
J: TRBJ2-1; V: TRBV19; size: NA; D: TRBD2; DNA: TGTGCCAGTAGACGTAGCGGGGGGGCAGAGCAGTTCTTC; CDR3: CASRRSGGAEQFF
J: TRBJ2-2; V: TRBV5-6; size: NA; D: TRBD1; DNA: TGTGCCAGCAGCTACGGGACAGGGGATAACACCGGGGAGCTGTTTTTT; CDR3: CASSYGTGDNTGELFF
J: TRBJ1-1; V: TRBV5-5; size: NA; D: TRBD1; DNA: TGTGCCAGCAGCAGCCGGGACAGGGCGAACACTGAAGCTTTCTTT; CDR3: CASSSRDRANTEAFF
J: TRBJ2-5; V: TRBV3-1/TRBV3-2; size: NA; D: TRBD1; DNA: TGTGCCAGCAGCCTCCCGGGGGGACAGGGAGAAGAGACCCAGTACTTC; CDR3: CASSLPGGQGEETQYF
J: TRBJ2-1; V: TRBV30; size: NA; D: NA; DNA: TGTGCCTTTAAGAGCTTTTACAATGAGCAGTTCTTC; CDR3: CAFKSFYNEQFF
J: TRBJ1-5; V: TRBV7-9; size: many; D: NA; DNA: TGTGCCAGCAGCTTAGCGGTAGGACAGAAAAATCAGCCCCAGCATTTT; CDR3: CASSLAVGQKNQPQHF
J: TRBJ1-2; V: TRBV5-6; size: NA; D: TRBD1; DNA: TGTGCCAGCAGCATGACAGGGGGCTACACCTTC; CDR3: CASSMTGGYTF
J: TRBJ1-1; V: TRBV28; size: NA; D: TRBD1; DNA: TGTGCCAGCAGTTTAGGAGCCGCAGGGGGCACAGCTGAAGCTTTCTTT; CDR3: CASSLGAAGGTAEAFF
J: TRBJ2-7; V: TRBV9; size: NA; D: TRBD2; DNA: TGTGCCAGCAGCGCCGGGACTAACTACGAGCAGTACTTC; CDR3: CASSAGTNYEQYF
J: TRBJ1-2; V: TRBV12-5; size: few; D: TRBD1; DNA: TGTGCTAGTGGCCGAACCGGACAGGGAACCTATGGCTACACCTTC; CDR3: CASGRTGQGTYGYTF
J: TRBJ2-7; V: TRBV10-3; size: NA; D: TRBD2; DNA: TGTGCCATCCGGCGGGGGGCCTACGAGCAGTACTTC; CDR3: CAIRRGAYEQYF
J: TRBJ1-5; V: TRBV27; size: NA; D: TRBD1; DNA: TGTGCCAGCAGTTTGGGGCCCCAGACAGGGCTGAAGGATAGCAATCAGCCCCAGCATTTT; CDR3: CASSLGPQTGLKDSNQPQHF